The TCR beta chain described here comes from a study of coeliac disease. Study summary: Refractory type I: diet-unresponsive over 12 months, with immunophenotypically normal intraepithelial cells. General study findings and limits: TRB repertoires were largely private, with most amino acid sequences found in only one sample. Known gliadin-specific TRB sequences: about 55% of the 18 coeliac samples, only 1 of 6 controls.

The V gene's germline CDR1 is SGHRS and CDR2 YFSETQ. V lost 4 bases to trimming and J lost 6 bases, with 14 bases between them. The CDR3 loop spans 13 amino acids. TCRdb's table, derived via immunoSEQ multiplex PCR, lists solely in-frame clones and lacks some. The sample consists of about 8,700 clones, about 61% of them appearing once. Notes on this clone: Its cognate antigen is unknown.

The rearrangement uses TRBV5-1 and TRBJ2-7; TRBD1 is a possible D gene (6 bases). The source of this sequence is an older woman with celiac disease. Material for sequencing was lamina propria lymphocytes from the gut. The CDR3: CASSARTVGEQYF. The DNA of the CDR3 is TGCGCCAGCAGCGCAAGGACAGTGGGCGAGCAGTACTTC.